The T cell receptor (beta chain) described here comes from a study of T cells after yellow fever vaccination. V was cut by 4 bases and J by 5 bases, with 15 bases left in between. This CDR3 spans 14 amino acids. Germline CDR1 SGHTS, CDR2 YDEGEE. Via MiXCR, TCRdb re-called the 5' RACE reads, giving one row per CDR3 protein. The sample yields about 320,000 distinct CDR3 sequences, roughly 4.3% seen once. This clonotype was seen many times. The sequence was obtained from a man between 18 and 35 years old who received the YFV17D yellow fever vaccine. This chain links TRBV5-8 with TRBJ1-1, with D perhaps TRBD1 (5 bases). This material consisted of PBMCs, taken 15 days after the yellow fever booster vaccination. CDR3 loop: CASSLAGRGTEAFF. The CDR3 DNA follows: TGTGCCAGCAGCCTCGCGGGACGGGGAACTGAAGCTTTCTTT.